Listed here are 5 T cell receptor beta chains from one sample, sequenced in a study of OX40 agonist ivuxolimab in advanced cancers. Data came from immunoSEQ multiplex PCR; TCRdb stores just in-frame clones and leaves some out. Altogether tens of thousands of clones are present, about 91% being singletons, with the ten largest covering roughly 0.8%. The material sequenced was CD4+ or CD8+ T cells sorted from blood, taken in a trial of the OX40 agonist ivuxolimab. These receptors were collected from an adult with an advanced solid tumor such as melanoma, head and neck, liver or kidney cancer.

This chain links TRBV20-1 with TRBJ2-1; D is uncertain. From germline, CDR1 is DFQATT and CDR2 SNEGSKA (reference sequence). The V and J ends lost 6 bases and 4 bases respectively, with 7 bases between them. The CDR3 has 11 amino acids. Here the CDR3 reads CSAPEYNEQFF. The CDR3 coding sequence is TGCAGTGCGCCGGAGTACAATGAGCAGTTCTTC.

The CDR3 sequence is CASSPEGTGEGTQYF. In DNA, the CDR3 is TGTGCCAGCAGTCCGGAAGGGACAGGGGAGGGGACCCAGTACTTC. The chain combines TRBV6-4 with TRBJ2-5; the match to TRBD1 covers 10 bases. V was pared by 5 bases and J by 7 bases, with 10 bases of the junction left unmatched. This CDR3 has 15 residues. The germline V gene encodes CDR1 MRHNA and CDR2 SNTAGT.

The genes are TRBV30 and TRBJ1-1; D possibly corresponds to TRBD1 (5 bases). The CDR3 runs 13 residues. V was pared by 4 bases and J by 1 base, with 10 bases between. The germline gives CDR1 GTSNPN, CDR2 SVGIG (reference sequence). Here the CDR3 reads CAWNGASNTEAFF. In DNA, the CDR3 is TGTGCCTGGAATGGGGCGTCGAACACTGAAGCTTTCTTT.

This clone was seen a handful of times. This chain joins TRBV19 and TRBJ2-3; D is unclear. The CDR3 is made up of 13 amino acids. The germline CDR1 and CDR2 sequences are LNHDA and SQIVND (reference sequence). V lost 5 bases and J lost 6, with 12 bases in between. The CDR3 nucleotides are TGTGCCAGTAGTTCGCTTTTGGTGGATACGCAGTATTTT. Protein sequence: CASSSLLVDTQYF.

This chain uses TRBV30 with TRBJ2-4; TRBD1 aligns across 9 bases. The germline CDR1 and CDR2 sequences are GTSNPN and SVGIG (reference sequence). This CDR3 region has 17 residues. Losses at the gene ends were 2 bases for V and 1 base for J; bases not matched to a gene: 9. The CDR3: CAWSTRTGTGAKNIQYF. CDR3 in DNA: TGTGCCTGGAGTACCCGGACAGGGACAGGGGCCAAAAACATTCAGTACTTC.